These T cell receptor beta chains were read from a single sample in a study of shared T cell receptors in the human thymus. Some clones are missing from TCRdb's copy, which holds only in-frame ones; the method was immunoSEQ multiplex PCR. The sample includes some 640,000 clones, roughly 86% seen only once; the top ten take under 0.01%. These sequences were also reported in another study, on human thymus T cells.

The sample was thymocytes. The receptors were gathered from a boy less than two years old with a congenital heart defect. Each CDR3 is given with its conserved first and last residue. For some rows the clone size is stated as once, few or many, or as a class when expanded; others skip it.

v_gene: TRBV14
abundance: once
j_gene: TRBJ1-4
CDR3aa: CASSQDRPDGGTKGLATNEKLFF

v_gene: TRBV7-9
abundance: .
j_gene: TRBJ1-1
CDR3aa: CASSGSPGVNTEAFF

v_gene: TRBV6-5
abundance: .
j_gene: TRBJ1-2
CDR3aa: CASSDRGRNYGYTF

v_gene: TRBV6-1
abundance: .
j_gene: TRBJ1-1
CDR3aa: CASSLSKNTEAFF

v_gene: TRBV28
abundance: .
j_gene: TRBJ2-7
CDR3aa: CASSPGREYEQYF

v_gene: TRBV9
abundance: .
j_gene: TRBJ2-5
CDR3aa: CASSVGGGPETQYF

v_gene: TRBV4-2
abundance: .
j_gene: TRBJ1-4
CDR3aa: CASSHHRQTGGSEKLFF

v_gene: TRBV4-1
abundance: .
j_gene: TRBJ1-4
CDR3aa: CASSQEGQKATNEKLFF

v_gene: TRBV19
abundance: .
j_gene: TRBJ2-2
CDR3aa: CASSTSRDRGGFSANTGELFF

v_gene: TRBV7-8
abundance: .
j_gene: TRBJ1-5
CDR3aa: CASSLRDSSNQPQHF

v_gene: TRBV6-6
abundance: few
j_gene: TRBJ1-2
CDR3aa: CASSCWRAYGYTF

v_gene: TRBV6-7
abundance: .
j_gene: TRBJ2-1
CDR3aa: CASSYLTSGVYNEQFF

v_gene: TRBV29-1
abundance: .
j_gene: TRBJ2-7
CDR3aa: CSVGQYIGGSSNEQYF

v_gene: TRBV6-5
abundance: .
j_gene: TRBJ2-3
CDR3aa: CASSSPGQTNTDTQYF

v_gene: TRBV6-5
abundance: .
j_gene: TRBJ1-4
CDR3aa: CASRPGIGGNEKLFF

v_gene: TRBV6-1
abundance: .
j_gene: TRBJ1-6
CDR3aa: CASSPRDRRNSPLHF

v_gene: TRBV2
abundance: .
j_gene: TRBJ2-3
CDR3aa: CASLGLAGLTDTQYF

v_gene: TRBV6-1
abundance: .
j_gene: TRBJ2-7
CDR3aa: CASSEGTASYEQYF

v_gene: TRBV28
abundance: .
j_gene: TRBJ2-3
CDR3aa: CASSSWTTSRDTQYF

v_gene: TRBV30
abundance: .
j_gene: TRBJ2-1
CDR3aa: CAWSGRLDNEQFF

v_gene: TRBV6-5
abundance: .
j_gene: TRBJ2-1
CDR3aa: CASSPPDSSYNEQFF

v_gene: TRBV4-3
abundance: .
j_gene: TRBJ1-2
CDR3aa: CASSQGYMGGRGYTF

v_gene: TRBV19
abundance: .
j_gene: TRBJ1-5
CDR3aa: CASSIPNGVRQPQHF

v_gene: TRBV7-6
abundance: .
j_gene: TRBJ2-5
CDR3aa: CASSFSPPGQLARIGETQYF

v_gene: TRBV4-1
abundance: .
j_gene: TRBJ2-1
CDR3aa: CASSQMGTRDNEQFF

v_gene: TRBV19
abundance: .
j_gene: TRBJ2-3
CDR3aa: CASSTRLAGSDTQYF

v_gene: TRBV11-2
abundance: .
j_gene: TRBJ2-7
CDR3aa: CASSLDAGSYEQYF

v_gene: TRBV9
abundance: .
j_gene: TRBJ2-3
CDR3aa: CASSVFPGQGYTDTQYF

v_gene: TRBV28
abundance: .
j_gene: TRBJ1-2
CDR3aa: CASSLEGARNYGYTF

v_gene: TRBV28
abundance: .
j_gene: TRBJ2-2
CDR3aa: CASRLSGTSHTGELFF

v_gene: TRBV14
abundance: .
j_gene: TRBJ2-7
CDR3aa: CASSHDRDRGPTRPYEQYF

v_gene: TRBV4-3
abundance: .
j_gene: TRBJ1-6
CDR3aa: CASSQVWVDRGCAYNSPLHF

v_gene: TRBV4-3
abundance: .
j_gene: TRBJ1-6
CDR3aa: CASSQDLGAGYNSPLHF

v_gene: TRBV12-2
abundance: once
j_gene: TRBJ2-1
CDR3aa: CASRPQLAGGPDPEQFF

v_gene: TRBV15
abundance: .
j_gene: TRBJ1-1
CDR3aa: CATSRPRAGPRETEAFF

v_gene: TRBV7-6
abundance: .
j_gene: TRBJ2-1
CDR3aa: CASSSRALNEQFF

v_gene: TRBV4-1
abundance: .
j_gene: TRBJ1-1
CDR3aa: CASSQDQGSETEAFF

v_gene: TRBV27
abundance: .
j_gene: TRBJ2-1
CDR3aa: CTSSLRAFDNEQFF

v_gene: TRBV4-1
abundance: once
j_gene: TRBJ2-5
CDR3aa: CASSPRGSGGQETQYF

v_gene: TRBV18
abundance: .
j_gene: TRBJ1-5
CDR3aa: CASSRSLRDSNQPQHF

v_gene: TRBV7-9
abundance: .
j_gene: TRBJ2-1
CDR3aa: CASSLAGDYNEQFF

v_gene: TRBV21-1
abundance: .
j_gene: TRBJ2-7
CDR3aa: CASSDRLAGGGYEQYF

v_gene: TRBV5-3
abundance: .
j_gene: TRBJ1-1
CDR3aa: CARGSEGEAFF

v_gene: TRBV28
abundance: .
j_gene: TRBJ1-4
CDR3aa: CASGSDRANEKLFF

v_gene: TRBV19
abundance: .
j_gene: TRBJ1-5
CDR3aa: CASSMRREDNQPQHF

v_gene: TRBV9
abundance: .
j_gene: TRBJ2-3
CDR3aa: CASSVEERGGADTQYF

v_gene: TRBV19
abundance: .
j_gene: TRBJ2-3
CDR3aa: CASSMPRQAPSDTQYF

v_gene: TRBV29-1
abundance: .
j_gene: TRBJ2-1
CDR3aa: CSAPRGLALLHEQFF

v_gene: TRBV28
abundance: .
j_gene: TRBJ2-7
CDR3aa: CASSFLAGVSTDEQYF

v_gene: TRBV14
abundance: .
j_gene: TRBJ2-7
CDR3aa: CASSGYTSGTYEQYF

v_gene: TRBV28
abundance: .
j_gene: TRBJ2-3
CDR3aa: CASSLGRQGTDTQYF

v_gene: TRBV7-6
abundance: .
j_gene: TRBJ1-6
CDR3aa: CASSQNTTGIGLNSPLHF

v_gene: TRBV7-9
abundance: .
j_gene: TRBJ1-1
CDR3aa: CASSLFGGRGAFF

v_gene: TRBV7-9
abundance: .
j_gene: TRBJ1-4
CDR3aa: CASSPDRGGEKLFF

v_gene: TRBV30
abundance: .
j_gene: TRBJ2-5
CDR3aa: CAWSPPLDGIETQYF